The sequence of this T cell receptor (beta chain) was determined in a study of post-analysis software for immune sequencing data. Whole-study context: Recorded disease courses covered relapsing-remitting, secondary progressive and progressive-relapsing multiple sclerosis. Some patients had no subtype annotation. General study points: Roughly 5 TRBV segments, including TRBV5-6, TRBV5-1 and TRBV20-1, were more frequent in patients than controls.

In regard to this clonotype: Its cognate antigen is unknown.

Prepared libraries of TCR beta cDNA carried unique molecular identifiers. TCRdb ran MiXCR on the PCR reads and lists one entry per CDR3 protein. The sample shows roughly 570,000 distinct CDR3 sequences, 34% of them seen only once. Germline assignment: CDR1 LGHNT and CDR2 FRNRAP. This CDR3 has 13 residues. Trimming cost V 4 bases and J 6 bases, with 12 bases left between them. Sequenced sample: blood. This clonotype originated in a girl aged 2-17 years with multiple sclerosis. The rearrangement joins TRBV12-5 to TRBJ1-1; D gene uncertain. CDR3 DNA: TGTGCTAGTGGTTCTACCCCGATGGCTGAAGCTTTCTTT. Protein sequence: CASGSTPMAEAFF.